This is a list of T cell receptor beta chains from one sample in a study of T cell repertoires in cytomegalovirus infection. No antigen has been assigned to these receptors. TCRdb processed the reads anew with MiXCR; each CDR3 protein has one entry. The sample gives about 700,000 distinct CDR3 sequences, approximately 33% of which show up once; 18% is in the top ten. Sample: cultured PBMCs, taken from culture after CMV antigen stimulation. The receptors were sampled from a human donor in good health (CMV status not recorded). Some clones in this sample may be carry-over from other donors' samples. CDR3s include the opening cysteine and the closing phenylalanine or tryptophan. A clone size is listed for some rows: how often the clone was seen (once, few, many), or a class if it is expanded.

j_call v_call clone_size cdr3_length cdr3_aa
TRBJ2-3 TRBV18 - 15 CASSPGWDSADTQYF
TRBJ1-3 TRBV7-2 many 15 CASSLADPSGNTIYF
TRBJ2-3 TRBV28 - 14 CASSGTQGTDTQYF
TRBJ2-7 TRBV20-1 - 11 CSARFKAEQYF
TRBJ1-2 TRBV20-1 once 14 CSASRGQGAYGYTF
TRBJ2-2 TRBV7-2 few 14 CASSHSGRDGELFF
TRBJ2-7 TRBV10-3 few 14 CAISEYGGTYEQYF
TRBJ2-3 TRBV10-3 once 16 CAISESGPLVTDTQYF
TRBJ2-5 TRBV7-2 few 16 CASSLGSGYPRETQYF
TRBJ1-4 TRBV7-8 many 19 CASSRRPPAPTATNEKLFF
TRBJ2-1 TRBV3-1 - 14 CASTPSEAYNEQFF
TRBJ2-3 TRBV6-1 - 16 CASSLLTPRSTDTQYF
TRBJ1-2 TRBV7-9 - 16 CASSSRDRGLPGGYTF
TRBJ2-5 TRBV30 - 15 CAWSGTSGRLETQYF
TRBJ1-1 TRBV20-1 - 15 CSARDDLRGMSEAFF
TRBJ2-5 TRBV7-9 few 14 CASSFSLAAETQYF
TRBJ1-2 TRBV6-6 few 14 CASSYPWGGYGYTF
TRBJ2-7 TRBV6-5 - 16 CASSYYGGRVRYEQYF
TRBJ2-1 TRBV7-2 many 17 CASSGRDSERYYNEQFF
TRBJ2-2 TRBV7-8 few 15 CASSLRTGGVGKLFF
TRBJ2-7 TRBV7-6 - 12 CASSFQGREQYF
TRBJ1-3 TRBV6-6 - 13 CASSLDRQNTIYF
TRBJ2-5 TRBV3-1 few 14 CASSQESREETQYF
TRBJ1-6 TRBV19 - 16 CASSPLGRGIGSPLHF
TRBJ2-3 TRBV19 few 14 CASSIGLSTDTQYF
TRBJ1-4 TRBV12-3/TRBV12-4 - 18 CASRDPTGPSAFNEKLFF
TRBJ2-3 TRBV7-2 many 12 CASSSNTDTQYF
TRBJ2-5 TRBV6-1 - 14 CASSEAEEQETQYF
TRBJ2-1 TRBV12-3/TRBV12-4 - 15 CASTRILSSYNEQFF
TRBJ2-3 TRBV6-1 few 14 CASSEGVLGYTQYF
TRBJ2-2 TRBV11-2 few 15 CASSFGGGNTGELFF
TRBJ2-7 TRBV11-2 - 15 CASSLTGTQGLEQYF
TRBJ1-1 TRBV4-1 - 13 CASSQPGLSEAFF
TRBJ1-5 TRBV20-1 - 13 CSAYTGVNQPQHF
TRBJ2-1 TRBV20-1 - 10 CSAANNEQFF
TRBJ2-7 TRBV19 once 15 CASSATIGTNYEQYF
TRBJ2-1 TRBV5-4 - 14 CASSPRDIYNEQFF
TRBJ1-1 TRBV12-3/TRBV12-4 - 13 CASSLIGSLEAFF
TRBJ2-4 TRBV4-2 few 16 CASSQALGTGENIQYF
TRBJ2-7 TRBV6-2/TRBV6-3 few 14 CAINHGGRANEQYF
TRBJ2-7 TRBV7-9 - 13 CASSLDRDDEQYF
TRBJ1-1 TRBV7-6 - 13 CASSLEANREAFF
TRBJ1-1 TRBV27 few 15 CASRYLGDLNTEAFF
TRBJ1-5 TRBV28 - 16 CASSLMGNGDYQPQHF
TRBJ2-5 TRBV7-2 - 17 CASSLFPRGRAGETQYF
TRBJ1-1 TRBV20-1 - 11 CSASYRTEAFF
TRBJ2-1 TRBV27 once 13 CASHGGGRVEQFF
TRBJ2-1 TRBV19 - 12 CASSIPRSEQFF
TRBJ2-7 TRBV6-5 few 13 CASAVADAYEQYF